The entry that follows covers one T cell receptor beta chain sequence. This sample was taken from a study of blood T cell repertoires in COVID-19. At the level of the study: Sites across the United States, Italy and Spain contributed samples from acute and convalescent COVID-19. T cells, B-cell-depleted T cells, or PBMCs provided the cDNA or gDNA that served as material.

In the original workflow: It was from reference gene primer amplification that nucleated cell counts were estimated. Profiled with immunoSEQ multiplex PCR; TCRdb holds only in-frame clones, not every one. Clone size and the V and J calls come from that table; the DNA yielded D and trimming. Found here are about 250,000 clones, 83% of them singletons; the top ten hold 5.5%. From germline, CDR1 is WSHSY and CDR2 SAAADI. The V and J ends lost 6 bases and 0 bases respectively, with 9 bases between them. This CDR3 contains 14 residues. This sequence originates from a human donor in a cohort sampled during active COVID-19. Sequencing used peripheral blood. The chain carries TRBV10-2 and TRBJ1-5; D is perhaps TRBD1 (6 bases). This CDR3 is CASRRTDSNQPQHF. The CDR3 DNA reads as TGCGCCAGCAGGCGGACAGATAGCAATCAGCCCCAGCATTTT.